The present entry profiles one T cell receptor beta chain with its context. Seattle patients were enrolled while actively infected and followed longitudinally. The sample is drawn from a study of blood T cell repertoires in COVID-19. The overall study: Acute-phase and convalescent COVID-19 samples originated in the United States, Italy and Spain. Nucleic acid was either cDNA or gDNA, and it came from T cells, B-cell-depleted T cells, or PBMCs.

Original analysis: Using reference gene primer amplification, nucleated cell counts were estimated. The protocol was immunoSEQ multiplex PCR, while the TCRdb copy is restricted to in-frame clones and leaves out a portion. The DNA was the basis for D and trimming; V, J and clone size are from that table. The sample lists under 200,000 clones; about 87% were seen once. Germline CDR1 LNHDA, CDR2 SQIVND (reference sequence). The CDR3 has 16 residues. Losses at the gene ends were 3 bases for V and 6 bases for J; bases not matched to a gene: 11. The receptor's source is a man in his 60s with COVID-19, enrolled during active disease. The chain recombines TRBV19 with TRBJ2-3, with 8 bases that match TRBD2. The sequencing input was peripheral blood. In DNA, the CDR3 is TGTGCCAGTAGTATGTTTGACGGGGGGGCCGGGGATACGCAGTATTTT. Translating gives CASSMFDGGAGDTQYF.